Listed below are T cell receptor beta chains from one sample, sequenced in a study of blood T cells in healthy people across ages. TCRdb passed the 5' RACE reads through MiXCR, listing each CDR3 protein once. The sample holds some 370,000 distinct CDR3 sequences, roughly half seen once. The specimen sequenced was blood. All receptors derive from a man aged 60 to 75 in good health. CDR3s include the opening cysteine and the closing phenylalanine or tryptophan. D genes are given only for firm matches. For some rows the clone size is stated as once, few or many, or as a class when expanded; others skip it.

abundance,v_gene,d_gene,j_gene,CDR3aa,CDR3nt
NA,TRBV28,TRBD1,TRBJ2-7,CASSFGTGWGEQYF,TGTGCCAGCAGTTTCGGGACAGGGTGGGGCGAGCAGTACTTC
NA,TRBV5-1,TRBD1,TRBJ1-5,CASSRTGGLNQPQHF,TGCGCCAGCTCCCGGACAGGGGGCCTCAATCAGCCCCAGCATTTT
NA,TRBV11-2,NA,TRBJ2-3,CASSPGLIGDTQYF,TGTGCCAGCAGCCCTGGACTGATCGGCGATACGCAGTATTTT
NA,TRBV4-2,TRBD1,TRBJ2-1,CASSRTPGQGAGEQFF,TGTGCCAGCAGCCGAACACCGGGACAGGGGGCTGGTGAGCAGTTCTTC
NA,TRBV18,NA,TRBJ1-1,CASSPPVNTEAFF,TGTGCCAGCTCACCACCCGTGAACACTGAAGCTTTCTTT
NA,TRBV3-1,NA,TRBJ1-1,CASSQVRTEEAFF,TGTGCCAGCAGCCAAGTAAGGACAGAAGAAGCTTTCTTT
NA,TRBV7-8,NA,TRBJ2-5,CASSLNPEYLAYEQSF,TGTGCCAGCAGCTTGAACCCGGAGTATCTTGCCTACGAGCAGTCCTTC
few,TRBV6-1,NA,TRBJ2-7,CASSETGYEQYF,TGTGCCAGCAGTGAAACAGGCTACGAGCAGTACTTC
many,TRBV7-8,TRBD2,TRBJ2-3,CASSLGTSGRANTQYF,TGTGCCAGCAGCCTAGGGACTAGCGGGAGGGCCAATACGCAGTATTTT
NA,TRBV4-2,NA,TRBJ1-5,CASSQGVVQPQHF,TGTGCCAGCAGCCAGGGAGTTGTTCAGCCCCAGCATTTT
NA,TRBV7-7,TRBD2,TRBJ2-5,CAGSSGSGSSGETQYF,TGCGCTGGCAGCTCCGGTAGCGGGAGTTCCGGAGAGACCCAGTACTTC
NA,TRBV14,TRBD1,TRBJ2-5,CASSPTRTGGQYF,TGTGCCAGCAGCCCCACCCGCACAGGGGGGCAGTACTTC
many,TRBV18,NA,TRBJ2-7,CASSPSGDYEQYF,TGTGCCAGCTCACCATCCGGGGACTACGAGCAGTACTTC
NA,TRBV11-2,TRBD2,TRBJ2-3,CASSFERGSTDTQYF,TGTGCCAGTAGCTTCGAGCGGGGGAGCACAGATACGCAGTATTTT
few,TRBV24-1,NA,TRBJ2-7,CATSDLGPSGRSIDEQYF,TGTGCCACCAGTGACCTTGGGCCCTCGGGACGCTCGATCGATGAGCAGTACTTC
few,TRBV5-6,NA,TRBJ1-2,CASSPPGGNYGYTF,TGTGCCAGCAGCCCCCCCGGGGGTAACTATGGCTACACCTTC
NA,TRBV5-5,NA,TRBJ1-6,CASSPGGSYNSPLHF,TGTGCCAGCAGCCCCGGAGGGTCCTATAATTCACCCCTCCACTTT
NA,TRBV5-6,NA,TRBJ2-7,CASSPIQGEQYF,TGTGCCAGCAGCCCGATCCAGGGTGAGCAGTACTTC
few,TRBV27,NA,TRBJ2-7,CASSFQGPSYEQYF,TGTGCCAGCAGTTTTCAGGGGCCGTCCTACGAGCAGTACTTC
many,TRBV10-3,NA,TRBJ2-1,CAISEIGLQFF,TGTGCCATCAGTGAGATCGGATTACAGTTCTTC
NA,TRBV5-1,TRBD1,TRBJ2-1,CASSSRQGRFF,TGCGCCAGCAGCTCAAGACAGGGACGGTTCTTC
NA,TRBV5-8,NA,TRBJ2-5,CASSPWTVLAETQYF,TGTGCCAGCAGCCCCTGGACAGTGTTGGCGGAGACCCAGTACTTC
NA,TRBV6-6,NA,TRBJ2-7,CASRHQTSSYEQYF,TGTGCCAGCAGGCACCAAACTAGCTCCTACGAGCAGTACTTC
few,TRBV11-1,TRBD1,TRBJ2-4,CASSSPGTGDQNIQYF,TGTGCCAGCAGCTCGCCAGGGACAGGGGATCAAAACATTCAGTACTTC
NA,TRBV11-1,NA,TRBJ2-4,CASSLRDGKNIQYF,TGTGCCAGCAGCTTAAGGGACGGAAAAAACATTCAGTACTTC
NA,TRBV20-1,TRBD2,TRBJ2-1,CSGESGGNEQFF,TGCAGTGGGGAGTCGGGGGGCAATGAGCAGTTCTTC
few,TRBV25-1,TRBD2,TRBJ2-5,CASSPGTSGRTKETQYF,TGTGCCAGCTCCCCCGGGACTAGCGGGAGGACTAAAGAGACCCAGTACTTC
NA,TRBV7-2,TRBD1,TRBJ2-5,CASCQGVGQYF,TGTGCCAGCTGCCAGGGGGTTGGGCAGTACTTC
NA,TRBV24-1,NA,TRBJ2-3,CATSDPGPAEGPPDTQYF,TGTGCCACCAGTGACCCCGGTCCGGCGGAAGGGCCACCAGATACGCAGTATTTT